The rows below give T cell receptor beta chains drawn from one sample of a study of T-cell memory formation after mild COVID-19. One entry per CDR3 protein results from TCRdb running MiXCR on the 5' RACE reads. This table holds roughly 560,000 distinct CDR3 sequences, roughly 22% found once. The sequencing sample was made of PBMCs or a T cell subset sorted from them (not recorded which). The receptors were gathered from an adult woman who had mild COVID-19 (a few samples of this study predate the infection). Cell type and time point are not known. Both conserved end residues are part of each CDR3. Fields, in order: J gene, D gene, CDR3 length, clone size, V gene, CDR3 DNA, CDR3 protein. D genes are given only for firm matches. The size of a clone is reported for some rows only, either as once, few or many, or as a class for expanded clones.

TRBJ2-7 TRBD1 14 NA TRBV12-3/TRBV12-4 TGTGCCAGCAGTAAGGGGACAGGGGGATACGAGCAGTACTTC CASSKGTGGYEQYF
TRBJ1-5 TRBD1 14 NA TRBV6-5 TGTGCCAGCAGTCCACAACAGGGGAGTCAGCCCCAGCATTTT CASSPQQGSQPQHF
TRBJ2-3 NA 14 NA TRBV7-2 TGTGCCAGCAGCATCAGGGCGGATAGAGATACGCAGTATTTT CASSIRADRDTQYF
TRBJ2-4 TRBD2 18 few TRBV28 TGTGCCAGCAGTTTACGCGGCGGGAGGGGGGTTCGGGGAAACATTCAGTACTTC CASSLRGGRGVRGNIQYF
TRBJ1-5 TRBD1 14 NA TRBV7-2 TGTGCCAGCAGCTTAGGGGGACAGGGTCAGCCCCAGCATTTT CASSLGGQGQPQHF
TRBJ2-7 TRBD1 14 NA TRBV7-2 TGTGCCAGCAGCTCGGACAGGGAGAGGACCGAGCAGTACTTC CASSSDRERTEQYF
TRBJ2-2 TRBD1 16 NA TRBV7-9 TGTGCCAGCAGCCTATTCGGGGACAGTAACACCGGGGAGCTGTTTTTT CASSLFGDSNTGELFF
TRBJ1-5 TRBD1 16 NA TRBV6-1 TGTGCCAGCAGCCACGCCGGGACAGGGTTGCATCAGCCCCAGCATTTT CASSHAGTGLHQPQHF
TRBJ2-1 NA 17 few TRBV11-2 TGTGCCAGCAGCAGACAAATTTATCGGGAGCAGCACAATGAGCAGTTCTTC CASSRQIYREQHNEQFF
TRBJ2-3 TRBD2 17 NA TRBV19 TGTGCCAGTAGTCCAGCAACCCTTAGCGGGGGGGGAGATACGCAGTATTTT CASSPATLSGGGDTQYF
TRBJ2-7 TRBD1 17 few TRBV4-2 TGTGCCAGCAGCCAAGATGGGGACAGGGTAGGCTCCTACGAGCAGTACTTC CASSQDGDRVGSYEQYF
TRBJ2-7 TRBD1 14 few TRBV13 TGTGCCAGCAGCTTTCGGACAGGGCCGGGCGAGCAGTACTTC CASSFRTGPGEQYF
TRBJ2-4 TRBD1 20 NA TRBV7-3 TGTGCCAGTAACTGCCCGTGGTCCGGTCAGGGGGCGAATGCCAAAAACATTCAGTACTTC CASNCPWSGQGANAKNIQYF